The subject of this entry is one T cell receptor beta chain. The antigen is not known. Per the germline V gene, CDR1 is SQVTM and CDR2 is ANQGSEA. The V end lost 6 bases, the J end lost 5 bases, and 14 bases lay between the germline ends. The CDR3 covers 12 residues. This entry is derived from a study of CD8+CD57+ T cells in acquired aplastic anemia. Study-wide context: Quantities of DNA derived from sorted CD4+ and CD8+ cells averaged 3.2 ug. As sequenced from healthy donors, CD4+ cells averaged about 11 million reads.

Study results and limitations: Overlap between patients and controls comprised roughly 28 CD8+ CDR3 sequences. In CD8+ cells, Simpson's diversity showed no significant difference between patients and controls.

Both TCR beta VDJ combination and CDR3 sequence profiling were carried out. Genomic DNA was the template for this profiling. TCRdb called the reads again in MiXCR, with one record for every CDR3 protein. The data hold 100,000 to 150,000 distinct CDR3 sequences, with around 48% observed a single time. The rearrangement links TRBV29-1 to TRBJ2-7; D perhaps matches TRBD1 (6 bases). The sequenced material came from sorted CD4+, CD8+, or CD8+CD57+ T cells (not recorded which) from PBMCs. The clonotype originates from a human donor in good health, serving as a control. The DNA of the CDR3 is TGCAGCGTAGACGGCAGGGGCGACGAGCAGTACTTC. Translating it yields CSVDGRGDEQYF.